The rows below give T cell receptor beta chains drawn from one sample of a study of blood T cell repertoires in COVID-19. Some clones are missing from TCRdb's copy, which holds only in-frame ones; the method was immunoSEQ multiplex PCR. This sample has 100,000 to 150,000 clones, with around 81% found just once. Sequenced material: peripheral blood. The receptors come from a man younger than 40 with COVID-19, enrolled during active disease. The CDR3 runs from the conserved cysteine through the conserved F or W.

j_call v_call cdr3_aa
TRBJ1-1 TRBV6-1 CASSDSEEIAEAFF
TRBJ2-1 TRBV28 CASSPLGVAGAGEQFF
TRBJ2-3 TRBV2 CASSEVGIWTSGTDTQYF
TRBJ1-4 TRBV5-4 CASSLGLGGEKLFF
TRBJ2-2 TRBV4-3 CASSQSGTRVGTGELFF
TRBJ2-3 TRBV30 CAWLRQFGHSSTDTQYF
TRBJ1-6 TRBV27 CASSTGTGASYNSPLHF
TRBJ2-5 TRBV19 CASSPLAGKTQYF
TRBJ2-3 TRBV20-1 CSAEQGNTQYF
TRBJ1-2 TRBV6-6 CASSYRGTGEQGYTF
TRBJ2-2 TRBV5-1 CASSPKDSIWTGELFF
TRBJ2-1 TRBV28 CASSLLQGAYNEQFF
TRBJ2-7 TRBV27 CASSPWTSGGIYEQYF
TRBJ2-5 TRBV7-9 CASSLGQAGGGETQYF
TRBJ1-5 TRBV6-5 CASTPPGTGGQPQHF
TRBJ2-3 TRBV11-2 CASSSPGTDTQYF
TRBJ2-2 TRBV5-6 CASSTTGTSRTGELFF
TRBJ2-3 TRBV5-4 CASSTGLAGTTDTQYF
TRBJ2-5 TRBV11-3 CASSLGGGPEETQYF
TRBJ1-2 TRBV4-1 CASSQVTRGGYTF
TRBJ1-3 TRBV6-2/TRBV6-3 CASSYGTLAGNTIYF
TRBJ2-1 TRBV5-1 CASSRGTSGTGSGSYNEQFF
TRBJ2-4 TRBV13 CASSSAGGLAKNIQYF
TRBJ1-1 TRBV9 CASSASGSNLNTEAFF
TRBJ1-5 TRBV28 CASSLAGIGNQPQHF
TRBJ2-7 TRBV7-9 CASMGRGTYEQYF
TRBJ1-5 TRBV20-1 CSANEGGYSNQPQHF
TRBJ2-2 TRBV2 CASRGPTMNTGELFF
TRBJ1-1 TRBV12-3/TRBV12-4 CASRLTGNTEAFF
TRBJ1-1 TRBV7-8 CASSLTGSNTEAFF
TRBJ2-5 TRBV11-2 CASSMTGGTLRAQYF
TRBJ1-6 TRBV23-1 CASVGIGSETPPLHF
TRBJ1-6 TRBV7-2 CASSQGQGIYSPLHF
TRBJ1-1 TRBV19 CASSILQLNTEAFF
TRBJ2-5 TRBV5-5 CASSRGQETQYF
TRBJ1-6 TRBV12-3/TRBV12-4 CASSLSGSPLHF
TRBJ1-2 TRBV28 CASSLRERGIGYTF
TRBJ2-7 TRBV27 CAGSLRLAGAYEQYF
TRBJ2-5 TRBV6-5 CASSYSRGRGTQYF
TRBJ2-3 TRBV7-9 CASSLVSDTQYF
TRBJ1-5 TRBV27 CASGQGINQPQHF
TRBJ1-2 TRBV3-1/TRBV3-2 CASSQDGTYGYTF
TRBJ1-3 TRBV30 CAWSHPSSGNTIYF
TRBJ1-4 TRBV28 CASSLGGQDEKLFF
TRBJ2-1 TRBV7-8 CASSAKRGYNEQFF
TRBJ2-7 TRBV5-1 CASSVALRDYEQYF
TRBJ2-6 TRBV6-5 CASLQGAGANVLTF
TRBJ1-6 TRBV5-1 CASSLAQIGRVSPLHF
TRBJ2-3 TRBV11-3 CASSLGVYWRGGRDTQYF
TRBJ2-3 TRBV29-1 CSVVLAGVADTQYF
TRBJ1-3 TRBV27 CARGRGGNTIYF
TRBJ2-1 TRBV9 CASSVGVRDRGSDEQFF
TRBJ2-7 TRBV6-5 CATRGTGVSYEQYF
TRBJ1-5 TRBV19 CASTQGFNQPQHF
TRBJ1-5 TRBV19 CASSTGTGASNQPQHF
TRBJ1-4 TRBV3-1/TRBV3-2 CASSQVSGGRGKLFF
TRBJ1-2 TRBV4-1 CASSQELGTFGYTF
TRBJ1-2 TRBV27 CASSLDGVYGYTF
TRBJ2-2 TRBV24-1 CATSDLQGSTGELFF
TRBJ2-7 TRBV2 CASSSDTPSYEQYF